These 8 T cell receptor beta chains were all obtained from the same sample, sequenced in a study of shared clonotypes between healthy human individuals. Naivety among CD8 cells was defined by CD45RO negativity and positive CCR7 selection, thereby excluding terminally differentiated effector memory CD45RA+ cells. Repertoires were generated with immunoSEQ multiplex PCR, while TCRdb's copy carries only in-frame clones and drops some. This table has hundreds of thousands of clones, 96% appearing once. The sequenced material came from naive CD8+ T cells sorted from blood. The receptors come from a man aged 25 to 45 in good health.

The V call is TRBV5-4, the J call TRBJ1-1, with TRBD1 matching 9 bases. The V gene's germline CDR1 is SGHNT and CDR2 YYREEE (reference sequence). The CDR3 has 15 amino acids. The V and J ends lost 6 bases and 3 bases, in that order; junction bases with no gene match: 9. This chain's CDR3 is CASTLLTGGHTEAFF. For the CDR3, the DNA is TGTGCCAGCACCCTTTTAACAGGGGGCCACACTGAAGCTTTCTTT. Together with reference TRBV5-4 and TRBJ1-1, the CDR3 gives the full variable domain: ETGVTQSPTHLIKTRGQQVTLRCSSQSGHNTVSWYQQALGQGPQFIFQYYREEENGRGNFPPRFSGLQFPNYSSELNVNALELDDSALYLCASTLLTGGHTEAFFGQGTRLTVV.

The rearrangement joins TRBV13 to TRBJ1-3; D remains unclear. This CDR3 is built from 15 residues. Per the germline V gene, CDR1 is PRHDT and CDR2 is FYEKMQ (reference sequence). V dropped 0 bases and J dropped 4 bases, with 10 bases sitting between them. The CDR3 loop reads CASSLGTSMGNTIYF. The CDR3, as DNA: TGTGCCAGCAGCTTAGGCACCTCAATGGGAAACACCATATATTTT.

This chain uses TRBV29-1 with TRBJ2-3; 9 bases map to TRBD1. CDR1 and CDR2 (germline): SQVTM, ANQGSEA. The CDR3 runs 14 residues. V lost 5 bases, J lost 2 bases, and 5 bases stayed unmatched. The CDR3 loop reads CSVWDRENTDTQYF. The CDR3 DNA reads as TGCAGCGTTTGGGACAGGGAAAACACAGATACGCAGTATTTT.

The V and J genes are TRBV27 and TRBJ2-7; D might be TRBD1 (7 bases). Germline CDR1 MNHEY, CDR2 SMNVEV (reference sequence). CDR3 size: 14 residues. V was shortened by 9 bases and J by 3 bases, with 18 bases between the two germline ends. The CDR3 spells CARPYRGGFYEQYF. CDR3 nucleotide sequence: TGTGCCAGACCCTACAGGGGAGGCTTCTACGAGCAGTACTTC.

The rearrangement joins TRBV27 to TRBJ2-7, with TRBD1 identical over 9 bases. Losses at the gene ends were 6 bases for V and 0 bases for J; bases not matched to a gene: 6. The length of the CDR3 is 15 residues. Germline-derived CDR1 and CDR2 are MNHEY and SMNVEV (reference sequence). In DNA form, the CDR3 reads TGTGCCAGCAGGATACCGGGACAGGGCTCCTACGAGCAGTACTTC. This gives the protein CASRIPGQGSYEQYF.

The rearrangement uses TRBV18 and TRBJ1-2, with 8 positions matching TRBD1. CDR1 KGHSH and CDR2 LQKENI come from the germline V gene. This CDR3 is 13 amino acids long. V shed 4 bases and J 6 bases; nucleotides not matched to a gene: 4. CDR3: CASSHTGGDGYTF. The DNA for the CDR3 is TGTGCCAGCTCACATACAGGGGGAGATGGCTACACCTTC.

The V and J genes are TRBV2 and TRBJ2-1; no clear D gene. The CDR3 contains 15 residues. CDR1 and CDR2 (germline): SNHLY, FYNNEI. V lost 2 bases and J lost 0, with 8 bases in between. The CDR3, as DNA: TGTGCCAGCAGTGAACTGCAGAACTCCTACAATGAGCAGTTCTTC. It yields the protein CASSELQNSYNEQFF. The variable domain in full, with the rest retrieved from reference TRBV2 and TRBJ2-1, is EPEVTQTPSHQVTQMGQEVILRCVPISNHLYFYWYRQILGQKVEFLVSFYNNEISEKSEIFDDQFSVERPDGSNFTLKIRSTKLEDSAMYFCASSELQNSYNEQFFGPGTRLTVL.

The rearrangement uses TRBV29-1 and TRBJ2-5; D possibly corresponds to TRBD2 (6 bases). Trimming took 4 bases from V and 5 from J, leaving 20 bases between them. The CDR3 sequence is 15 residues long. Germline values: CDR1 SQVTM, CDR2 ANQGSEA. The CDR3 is CSVVWGGVEGETQYF. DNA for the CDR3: TGCAGCGTTGTTTGGGGCGGGGTAGAGGGGGAGACCCAGTACTTC.